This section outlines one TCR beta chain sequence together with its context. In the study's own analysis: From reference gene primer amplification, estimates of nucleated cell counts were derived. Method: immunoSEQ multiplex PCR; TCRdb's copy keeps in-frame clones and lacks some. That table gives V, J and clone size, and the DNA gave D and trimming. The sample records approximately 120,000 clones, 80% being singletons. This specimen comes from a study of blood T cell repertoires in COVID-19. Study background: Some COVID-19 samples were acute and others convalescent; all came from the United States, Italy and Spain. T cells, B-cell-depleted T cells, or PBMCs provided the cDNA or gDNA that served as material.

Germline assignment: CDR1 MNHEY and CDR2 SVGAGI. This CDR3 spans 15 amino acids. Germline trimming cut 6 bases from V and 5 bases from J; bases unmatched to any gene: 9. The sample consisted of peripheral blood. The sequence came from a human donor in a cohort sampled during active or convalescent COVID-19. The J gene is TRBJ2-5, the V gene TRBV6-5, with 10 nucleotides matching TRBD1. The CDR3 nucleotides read TGTGCCAGCAGCTCACGGACAGGGGGACGGGAGACCCAGTACTTC. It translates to CASSSRTGGRETQYF.